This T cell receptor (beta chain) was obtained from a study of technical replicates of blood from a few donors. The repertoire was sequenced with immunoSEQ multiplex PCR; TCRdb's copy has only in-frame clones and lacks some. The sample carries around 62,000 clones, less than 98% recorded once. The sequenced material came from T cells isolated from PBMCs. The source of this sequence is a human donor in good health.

The CDR3 bases are TGCGCCAGCAGTGATAGGATACAGGGGGAATACGAGCAGTACTTC. Translation: CASSDRIQGEYEQYF. The chain is built from TRBV10-1 and TRBJ2-7; 8 positions agree with TRBD1. This CDR3 spans 15 amino acids. J was trimmed by 4 bases and V by 3 bases; bases with no gene match: 8. Germline V CDR1 and CDR2: WNHNN, SYGVQD (reference sequence).